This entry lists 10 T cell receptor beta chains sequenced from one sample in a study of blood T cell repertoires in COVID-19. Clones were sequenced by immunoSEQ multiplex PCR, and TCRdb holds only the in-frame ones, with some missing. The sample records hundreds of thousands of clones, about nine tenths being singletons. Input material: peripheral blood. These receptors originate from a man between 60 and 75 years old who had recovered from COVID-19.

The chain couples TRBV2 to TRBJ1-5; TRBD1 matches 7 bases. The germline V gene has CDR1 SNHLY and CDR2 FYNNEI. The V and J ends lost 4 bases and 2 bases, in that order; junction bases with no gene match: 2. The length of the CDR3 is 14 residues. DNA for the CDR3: TGTGCCAGCAGTGCGCAGGGGGGCAATCAGCCCCAGCATTTT. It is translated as CASSAQGGNQPQHF.

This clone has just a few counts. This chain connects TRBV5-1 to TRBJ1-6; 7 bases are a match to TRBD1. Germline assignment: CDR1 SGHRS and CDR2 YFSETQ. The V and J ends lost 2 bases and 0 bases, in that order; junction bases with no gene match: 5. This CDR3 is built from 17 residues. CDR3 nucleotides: TGCGCCAGCAGCTTACAGACAGGGAGCTCCTATAATTCACCCCTCCACTTT. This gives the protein CASSLQTGSSYNSPLHF.

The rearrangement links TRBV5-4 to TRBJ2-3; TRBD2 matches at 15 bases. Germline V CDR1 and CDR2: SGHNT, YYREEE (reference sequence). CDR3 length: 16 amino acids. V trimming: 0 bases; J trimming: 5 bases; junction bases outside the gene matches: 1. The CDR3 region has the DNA TGTGCCAGCAGCTTGGGGACTAGCGGGGGGGTAGATACGCAGTATTTT. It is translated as CASSLGTSGGVDTQYF.

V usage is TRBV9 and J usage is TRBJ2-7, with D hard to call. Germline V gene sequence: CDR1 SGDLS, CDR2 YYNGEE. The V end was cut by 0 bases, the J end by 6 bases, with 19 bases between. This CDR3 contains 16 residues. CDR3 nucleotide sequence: TGTGCCAGCAGCGTAGGCGGTCTCAGAATAGCCTGCGAGCAGTACTTC. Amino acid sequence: CASSVGGLRIACEQYF.

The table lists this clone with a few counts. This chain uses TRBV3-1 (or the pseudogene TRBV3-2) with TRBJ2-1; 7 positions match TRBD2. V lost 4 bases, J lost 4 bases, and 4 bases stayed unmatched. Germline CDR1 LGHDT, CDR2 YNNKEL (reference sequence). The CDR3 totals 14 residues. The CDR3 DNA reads TGTGCCAGCAGCCTCCGGGGGGTTTACAATGAGCAGTTCTTC. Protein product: CASSLRGVYNEQFF.

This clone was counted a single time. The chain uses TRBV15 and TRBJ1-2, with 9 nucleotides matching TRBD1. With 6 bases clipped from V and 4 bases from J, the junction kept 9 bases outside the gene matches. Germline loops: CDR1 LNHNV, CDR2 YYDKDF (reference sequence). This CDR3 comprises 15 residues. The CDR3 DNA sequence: TGTGCCACCAGGGACAGGGGCGTCGTGGCCTATGGCTACACCTTC. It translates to CATRDRGVVAYGYTF.

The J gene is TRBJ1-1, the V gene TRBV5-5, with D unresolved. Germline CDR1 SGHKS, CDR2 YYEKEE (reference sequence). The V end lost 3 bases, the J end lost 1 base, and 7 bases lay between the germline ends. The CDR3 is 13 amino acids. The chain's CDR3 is CASSYSGNTEAFF. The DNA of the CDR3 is TGTGCCAGCAGCTACAGCGGGAACACTGAAGCTTTCTTT.

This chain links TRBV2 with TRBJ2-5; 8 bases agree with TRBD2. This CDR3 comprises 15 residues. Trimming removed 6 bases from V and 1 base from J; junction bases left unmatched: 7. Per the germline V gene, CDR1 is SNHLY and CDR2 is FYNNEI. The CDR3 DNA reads TGTGCCAGCAGCCCGGGAGGGGGGGCCCAAGAGACCCAGTACTTC. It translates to CASSPGGGAQETQYF.

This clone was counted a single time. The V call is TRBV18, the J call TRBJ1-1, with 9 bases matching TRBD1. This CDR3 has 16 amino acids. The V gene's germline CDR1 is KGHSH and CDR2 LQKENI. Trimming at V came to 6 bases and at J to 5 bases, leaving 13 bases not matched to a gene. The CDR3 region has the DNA TGTGCCAGCTCCCGCGGCCGGGACAGGGTGGGTACTGAAGCTTTCTTT. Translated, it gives CASSRGRDRVGTEAFF.

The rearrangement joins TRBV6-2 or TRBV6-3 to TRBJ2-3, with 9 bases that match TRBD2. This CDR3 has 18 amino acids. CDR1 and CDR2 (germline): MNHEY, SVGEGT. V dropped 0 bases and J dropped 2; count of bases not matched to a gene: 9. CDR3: CASSYSRGRGGPTDTQYF. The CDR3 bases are TGTGCCAGCAGTTACTCGAGAGGGCGGGGGGGACCCACAGATACGCAGTATTTT.